The T cell receptor beta chain under discussion was sequenced for a study of blood T cells in healthy people across ages. Whole-study findings and limits: Samples with more naive T cells showed higher observed beta diversity. Diversity was higher, and naive CD4+ cells more numerous, in long-lived donors than in aged donors.

Germline assignment: CDR1 DFQATT and CDR2 SNEGSKA (reference sequence). V gave up 6 bases and J gave up 8 bases, with 17 bases separating them. This CDR3 region has 13 residues. PCR was performed a second time for roughly 7 to 12 cycles using a sample-barcoded 5' primer and a J-beta primer mix. MiXCR, run by TCRdb on the 5' RACE reads, gives a single entry per CDR3 protein. This table holds about 720,000 distinct CDR3 sequences, approximately 22% found once. This clonotype has a handful of counts. The antigen is not known. What was sequenced was blood. The source of this sequence is a man between 65 and 79 years old in good health. This rearrangement joins TRBV20-1 to TRBJ2-1; either TRBD1 or TRBD2 may fit D (5 bases each). CDR3 residues: CSAGAGKWDEQFF. The CDR3 DNA sequence: TGCAGTGCCGGGGCCGGGAAATGGGATGAGCAGTTCTTC.